Reported below is one T cell receptor beta chain. This entry belongs to a study of cytotoxic CD8 clonotypes in ibrutinib-treated CLL. Only in-frame clones appear in the TCRdb table, and some are missing; sequencing was by immunoSEQ multiplex PCR. The sample has about 300,000 clones, more than 70% seen once; the top ten hold about 5%. Germline loops: CDR1 SNHLY, CDR2 FYNNEI. CDR3 length: 14 amino acids. Trimming removed 6 bases at V and 4 bases at J, with 12 bases between. The specimen was PBMCs, collected at disease progression, from a patient treated with ibrutinib. This chain joins TRBV2 and TRBJ2-2, with no clear D. The sequence was collected from a human donor with chronic lymphocytic leukemia. CDR3 amino acids: CASRAGGGTGELFF. The CDR3 region has the DNA TGTGCCAGCAGGGCAGGTGGTGGCACCGGGGAGCTGTTTTTT.